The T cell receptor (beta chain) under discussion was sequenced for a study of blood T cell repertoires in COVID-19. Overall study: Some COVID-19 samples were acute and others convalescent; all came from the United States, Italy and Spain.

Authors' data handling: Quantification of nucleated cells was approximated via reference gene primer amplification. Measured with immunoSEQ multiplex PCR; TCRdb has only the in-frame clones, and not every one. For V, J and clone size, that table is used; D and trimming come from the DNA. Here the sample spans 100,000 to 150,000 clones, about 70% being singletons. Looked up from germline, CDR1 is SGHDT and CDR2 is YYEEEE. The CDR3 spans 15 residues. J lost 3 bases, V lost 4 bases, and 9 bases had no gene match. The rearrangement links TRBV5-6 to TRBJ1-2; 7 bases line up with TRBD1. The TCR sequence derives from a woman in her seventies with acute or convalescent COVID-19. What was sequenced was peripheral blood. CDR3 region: CASSMQEGADYGYTF. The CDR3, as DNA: TGTGCCAGCAGCATGCAGGAGGGGGCCGACTATGGCTACACCTTC.